The 3 T cell receptor beta chains listed next were all sequenced from one sample in a study of blood T cell repertoires in COVID-19. The repertoire was sequenced with immunoSEQ multiplex PCR; TCRdb's copy has only in-frame clones and lacks some. The table has about 61,000 clones, about 87% seen once. The sequenced sample was peripheral blood. The receptors originated from a man between 60 and 70 years old with acute or convalescent COVID-19.

The V gene is TRBV2, the J gene TRBJ2-3, with 15 bases matching TRBD2. The junction had 7 bases not matched to a gene; V was cut back by 5 bases and J by 1 base. There are 18 residues in the CDR3. The germline V gene has CDR1 SNHLY and CDR2 FYNNEI. CDR3 DNA sequence: TGTGCCAGCAGTTGGACTAGCGGGGGGGCCTCGGGCACAGATACGCAGTATTTT. Translation: CASSWTSGGASGTDTQYF.

This clone was seen once. CDR3 DNA: TGTGCCATCGGGCCGGGACAGGGGGTTAACTATGGCTACACCTTC. It specifies CAIGPGQGVNYGYTF. The chain joins TRBV24-1 to TRBJ1-2; 11 bases are shared with TRBD1. The V gene end was trimmed by 11 bases and the J gene end by 1 base; junction bases not matched to a gene: 8. This CDR3 has 15 amino acids. Per the germline V gene, CDR1 is KGHDR and CDR2 is SFDVKD.

The chain links TRBV5-5 to TRBJ1-1; unclear D gene. The CDR3 is 12 residues long. The ends were cut back, 5 bases at V and 8 bases at J, with 13 bases in the middle. The germline CDR1 and CDR2 sequences are SGHKS and YYEKEE (reference sequence). CDR3 in amino acids: CASRGNRLEAFF. The CDR3 nucleotides are TGTGCCAGCAGGGGGAATAGACTAGAAGCTTTCTTT.